Each of the 20 T cell receptor beta chains below was sequenced from the same sample in a study of blood T cell repertoires in COVID-19. Libraries were prepared by immunoSEQ multiplex PCR; TCRdb keeps only in-frame clonotypes and omits some of them. Of about 150,000 clones listed, roughly 85% were seen once; the top ten hold more than 7.5%. Sequences were obtained from peripheral blood. The receptors here all came from a woman aged 60-75 years with COVID-19, enrolled during active disease.

Notes on this clone: This sample also contains other DNA sequences that code for the same CDR3. The V gene is TRBV5-1, the J gene TRBJ1-1; D call uncertain. Germline values: CDR1 SGHRS, CDR2 YFSETQ. Trimming took off 4 bases at V and 0 bases at J, with 7 bases between the two ends. The CDR3 runs to 13 residues. DNA for the CDR3: TGCGCCAGCAGCCCGACTCTGAACACTGAAGCTTTCTTT. Amino acid sequence: CASSPTLNTEAFF.

This clone was seen only once. The chain links TRBV5-1 to TRBJ2-4, with a possible D match to TRBD1 (6 bases). This CDR3 region has 14 residues. The germline gives CDR1 SGHRS, CDR2 YFSETQ. The V end lost 0 bases, the J end lost 8 bases, and 12 bases lay between the germline ends. The CDR3 protein is CASSLGAGAHIQYF. In DNA form, the CDR3 reads TGCGCCAGCAGCTTGGGGGCAGGGGCCCACATTCAGTACTTC.

The chain couples TRBV6-2 or TRBV6-3 to TRBJ2-1; D gene ambiguous. Germline V lookup: CDR1 MNHEY, CDR2 SVGEGT. V was clipped by 5 bases and J by 10 bases, with 15 bases between them. The CDR3 loop spans 13 amino acids. CDR3 residues: CASSIPWREEQFF. CDR3 nucleotides: TGTGCCAGCAGTATTCCCTGGAGAGAAGAGCAGTTCTTC.

CDR3 sequence (DNA): TGTGCCAGCAGCCAAGTGGGCAGCAAGTCCACCATATATTTT. Translation: CASSQVGSKSTIYF. This rearrangement joins TRBV3-1 (or the pseudogene TRBV3-2) to TRBJ1-3; D not certain. V was cut by 1 base and J by 9 bases, with 13 bases left in between. The CDR3 is 14 amino acids. CDR1 is LGHDT, CDR2 YNNKEL, per germline (reference sequence).

V gene TRBV9 combines with J gene TRBJ1-3; the D gene is possibly TRBD1 (5 bases). The V end was cut by 0 bases, the J end by 3 bases, with 7 bases between. The CDR3 consists of 14 residues. Germline CDR1 and CDR2: SGDLS and YYNGEE. The CDR3 DNA reads TGTGCCAGCAGCGTAGAAAGGGGTGGAAACACCATATATTTT. Its translation: CASSVERGGNTIYF.

This clone was seen many times. This rearrangement joins TRBV7-6 to TRBJ1-3, with D possibly matching TRBD1 (5 bases). The V end lost 2 bases, the J end lost 2 bases, and 10 bases lay between the germline ends. The V gene's germline CDR1 is SGHVS and CDR2 FNYEAQ. The CDR3 contains 15 residues. The CDR3 reads CASSLSQGPGNTIYF. Written as DNA, the CDR3 is TGTGCCAGCAGCTTAAGTCAGGGTCCTGGAAACACCATATATTTT.

The chain joins TRBV6-5 to TRBJ2-7; possibly TRBD1 for D (5 bases). Germline CDR1 MNHEY, CDR2 SVGAGI. Trimming pared 6 bases from V and 2 bases from J, leaving 11 bases between. The CDR3 spans 13 residues. The CDR3 sequence is CASSQGETYEQYV. The CDR3 region has the DNA TGTGCCAGCAGCCAAGGGGAAACCTACGAGCAGTACGTC.

The chain recombines TRBV7-2 with TRBJ1-5, with D unresolved. V gave up 2 bases and J gave up 3 bases, with 11 bases separating them. The CDR3 runs to 15 residues. In germline, CDR1 is SGHTA, CDR2 FQGNSA. The CDR3 nucleotides read TGTGCCAGCAGCTTAACGGGGTCAGACAATCAGCCCCAGCATTTT. This encodes CASSLTGSDNQPQHF.

The chain joins TRBV5-1 to TRBJ2-1, with 10 bases fitting TRBD1. This CDR3 spans 17 amino acids. Germline V gene sequence: CDR1 SGHRS, CDR2 YFSETQ. Germline trimming cut 4 bases from V and 7 bases from J; bases unmatched to any gene: 14. This CDR3 reads CASSRRSDRGRKNEQFF. Written as DNA, the CDR3 is TGCGCCAGCAGCCGACGATCCGACAGGGGGCGAAAAAATGAGCAGTTCTTC.

This clone was seen more than once but under ten times. The genes are TRBV12-5 and TRBJ1-5; no clear D gene. Trimming took 2 bases from V and 3 from J, leaving 8 bases between them. The CDR3 sequence is 14 residues long. Germline V gene data show CDR1 as LGHNT and CDR2 as FRNRAP. CDR3 bases: TGTGCTAGTGGTTTGCACCACAACAATCAGCCCCAGCATTTT. The encoded protein is CASGLHHNNQPQHF.

This chain uses TRBV7-8 with TRBJ1-5; TRBD1 is a possible D gene (6 bases). Trimming removed 5 bases at V and 4 bases at J, with 15 bases between. The CDR3 is made up of 15 amino acids. CDR1 and CDR2 from the germline V gene are SGHVS and FQNEAQ. CDR3 nucleotide sequence: TGTGCCAGCAGCAGACGGGGGGGCGCTAATCAGCCCCAGCATTTT. This encodes CASSRRGGANQPQHF.

CDR3 sequence reads: CSASSQNTGELFF. In DNA form, the CDR3 reads TGCAGTGCTAGTAGCCAGAACACCGGGGAGCTGTTTTTT. The rearrangement links TRBV20-1 to TRBJ2-2; D remains unclear. Trimming removed 3 bases at V and 1 base at J, with 6 bases between. Looked up from germline, CDR1 is DFQATT and CDR2 is SNEGSKA (reference sequence). This CDR3 is 13 amino acids long.

The sample holds many counts of this clone. The CDR3 region has the DNA TGTGCCAGTAGTGGAGGCTACGAGCAGTACTTC. Encoded protein: CASSGGYEQYF. The gene calls are TRBV19 and TRBJ2-7; possibly TRBD2 for D (5 bases). CDR3 size: 11 residues. Per germline, CDR1 LNHDA and CDR2 SQIVND (reference sequence). V was clipped by 5 bases and J by 3 bases, with 5 bases between them. Complete variable domain (other parts from reference TRBV19 and TRBJ2-7): DGGITQSPKYLFRKEGQNVTLSCEQNLNHDAMYWYRQDPGQGLRLIYYSQIVNDFQKGDIAEGYSVSREKKESFPLTVTSAQKNPTAFYLCASSGGYEQYFGPGTRLTVT.

The chain recombines TRBV18 with TRBJ1-5; 9 bases align to TRBD1. The CDR3 runs to 14 residues. V shed 3 bases, J shed 5 bases, and the junction held 2 bases outside the gene matches. Germline assignment: CDR1 KGHSH and CDR2 LQKENI. The CDR3 sequence: CASSPGTGYQPQHF. In nucleotides, the CDR3 is TGTGCCAGCTCACCGGGGACAGGGTATCAGCCCCAGCATTTT.

The gene calls are TRBV5-8 and TRBJ1-1; D gene ambiguous. V was trimmed by 1 base and J by 4 bases, leaving 11 bases between them. This CDR3 is built from 14 residues. Germline-derived CDR1 and CDR2 are SGHTS and YDEGEE. The DNA for the CDR3 is TGTGCCAGCAGCTTGAAGGTTCGGGGCACTGAAGCTTTCTTT. Protein sequence: CASSLKVRGTEAFF.

This chain joins TRBV4-2 and TRBJ2-2; the match to TRBD2 covers 7 bases. CDR1 is LGHNA, CDR2 YNFKEQ, per germline. With V trimmed by 1 base and J by 4 bases, 6 bases remained unmatched. The CDR3 has 16 residues. The CDR3 is CASSQVITSATGELFF. DNA for the CDR3: TGTGCCAGCAGCCAAGTCATCACTAGCGCCACCGGGGAGCTGTTTTTT.

V gene TRBV19 combines with J gene TRBJ2-1; 11 nucleotides match TRBD2. The CDR3 is 17 residues long. The germline CDR1 and CDR2 sequences are LNHDA and SQIVND (reference sequence). The trim removed 8 bases at V and 1 base at J, leaving 10 bases unmatched. This CDR3 reads CASSPGLADLSYNEQFF. CDR3 nucleotide sequence: TGTGCCAGTTCGCCGGGACTAGCGGACCTTTCCTACAATGAGCAGTTCTTC.

This chain joins TRBV27 and TRBJ1-2; TRBD1 agrees at 8 bases. V gave up 6 bases and J gave up 5 bases; unmatched junction bases: 11. This CDR3 region has 15 residues. CDR1 is MNHEY, CDR2 SMNVEV, per germline (reference sequence). Here the CDR3 reads CASRSLDRDGYGYTF. The CDR3 nucleotides read TGTGCCAGCAGGAGTCTGGACAGGGATGGTTATGGCTACACCTTC.

V usage is TRBV11-3 and J usage is TRBJ2-1; TRBD2 matches at 7 bases. Germline V CDR1 and CDR2: SGHNT, YENEEA. Losses at the gene ends were 5 bases for V and 3 bases for J; bases not matched to a gene: 4. This CDR3 is 14 amino acids long. CDR3 region: CASSATSNYNEQFF. CDR3 sequence (DNA): TGTGCCAGCAGCGCGACTAGCAACTACAATGAGCAGTTCTTC.

CDR3 sequence reads: CASSSTGISYGYTF. The CDR3 bases are TGTGCCAGCAGTTCCACAGGGATTTCCTATGGCTACACCTTC. The V call is TRBV6-5, the J call TRBJ1-2; D might be TRBD1 (6 bases). Trimming took 4 bases from V and 4 from J, leaving 13 bases between them. The V gene's germline CDR1 is MNHEY and CDR2 SVGAGI. CDR3 size: 14 residues.